The next 21 T cell receptor beta chains were all read from a single sample in a study of T-cell memory formation after mild COVID-19. MiXCR was run by TCRdb on the 5' RACE reads, yielding one entry per CDR3 protein. The sample carries approximately 150,000 distinct CDR3 sequences, about 5.7% recorded once. The source material was PBMCs or a T cell subset sorted from them (not recorded which). All receptors come from an adult woman who had mild COVID-19 (a few samples of this study predate the infection). Cell type and time point are not known.

This clonotype was counted ten times or more. The genes are TRBV11-2 and TRBJ1-2; TRBD1 is a possible D gene (6 bases). The CDR3 runs 13 residues. The germline CDR1 and CDR2 sequences are SGHAT and FQNNGV. Between the trimmed V and J ends, which lost 0 bases and 6 bases, there was a span of 8 bases. CDR3 sequence reads: CASSLDRGHGYTF. DNA for the CDR3: TGTGCCAGCAGCTTAGACAGGGGACATGGCTACACCTTC. Supplemented by reference TRBV11-2 and TRBJ1-2, the full variable domain reads EAGVAQSPRYKIIEKRQSVAFWCNPISGHATLYWYQQILGQGPKLLIQFQNNGVVDDSQLPKDRFSAERLKGVDSTLKIQPAKLEDSAVYLCASSLDRGHGYTFGSGTRLTVV.

This clonotype was seen a handful of times. The CDR3 reads CATSDPREGATGELFF. CDR3 nucleotide sequence: TGTGCCACCAGTGACCCCCGAGAGGGTGCCACCGGGGAGCTGTTTTTT. The rearrangement uses TRBV24-1 and TRBJ2-2, with D tentatively TRBD2 (5 bases). CDR3 size: 16 residues. Trimming removed 4 bases at V and 4 bases at J, with 15 bases between. Germline values: CDR1 KGHDR, CDR2 SFDVKD.

This clonotype occurred a few times. The chain combines TRBV19 with TRBJ1-1; D unresolved. The V end was cut by 2 bases, the J end by 1 base, with 5 bases between. Germline V gene sequence: CDR1 LNHDA, CDR2 SQIVND (reference sequence). There are 13 residues in the CDR3. The CDR3 DNA follows: TGTGCCAGTAGTATAAACAAGAACACTGAAGCTTTCTTT. Its protein is CASSINKNTEAFF.

The rearrangement links TRBV5-1 to TRBJ2-2; TRBD2 matches 7 bases. The CDR3 runs to 16 residues. V gave up 0 bases and J gave up 4 bases; unmatched junction bases: 6. The germline V gene has CDR1 SGHRS and CDR2 YFSETQ. CDR3 coding DNA: TGCGCCAGCAGCTTGGTCGGGGGAGGGCCCACCGGGGAGCTGTTTTTT. Translated, it gives CASSLVGGGPTGELFF.

This clonotype showed up just a few times. The chain carries TRBV12-3 or TRBV12-4 and TRBJ2-2; 10 bases are shared with TRBD1. The CDR3 extends over 14 amino acids. V trimming: 6 bases; J trimming: 6 bases; junction bases outside the gene matches: 4. In DNA form, the CDR3 reads TGTGCCAGCAGCCGAGACAGGGGGCCCGGGGAGCTGTTTTTT. Protein product: CASSRDRGPGELFF.

In this sample, this clonotype turned up a few times. This chain connects TRBV20-1 to TRBJ2-2; either TRBD1 or TRBD2 may fit D (5 bases each). Trimming left V 5 bases short and J 1 base short, with 11 bases between. This CDR3 comprises 14 residues. The germline gives CDR1 DFQATT, CDR2 SNEGSKA (reference sequence). The CDR3 bases are TGCAGTGCTCGGCCGGGGCAGAACACCGGGGAGCTGTTTTTT. Encoded protein: CSARPGQNTGELFF.

This clonotype was seen repeatedly, ten times or more. The chain employs TRBV12-3 or TRBV12-4 and TRBJ2-1; D is undetermined. The CDR3 consists of 15 residues. The V end was cut by 4 bases, the J end by 1 base, with 11 bases between. The CDR3 spells CASSWRRVSYNEQFF. The CDR3 DNA reads as TGTGCCAGCAGTTGGAGACGGGTGTCCTACAATGAGCAGTTCTTC.

This clonotype was counted at least ten times. The rearrangement uses TRBV5-1 and TRBJ2-1; D is unclear. The CDR3 is 13 residues long. Per germline, CDR1 SGHRS and CDR2 YFSETQ. Trimming pared 1 base from V and 8 bases from J, leaving 10 bases between. The CDR3 sequence: CASSLIVSDEQFF. The CDR3 nucleotides are TGCGCCAGCAGCTTGATAGTTTCTGATGAGCAGTTCTTC. The whole variable domain, filled in from reference TRBV5-1 and TRBJ2-1, reads KAGVTQTPRYLIKTRGQQVTLSCSPISGHRSVSWYQQTPGQGLQFLFEYFSETQRNKGNFPGRFSGRQFSNSRSEMNVSTLELGDSALYLCASSLIVSDEQFFGPGTRLTVL.

The chain links TRBV18 to TRBJ2-7, with TRBD2 matching over 11 bases. V lost 2 bases, J lost 4 bases, and 7 bases stayed unmatched. This CDR3 has 16 amino acids. CDR1 is KGHSH and CDR2 is LQKENI in the germline V gene. The CDR3 here is CASSPRISGRVYEQYF. The CDR3 DNA reads as TGTGCCAGCTCACCAAGGATTAGCGGGAGGGTATACGAGCAGTACTTC.

This clonotype has just a few counts. This chain joins TRBV2 and TRBJ1-1; a possible D gene is TRBD1 (5 bases). V was trimmed by 5 bases and J by 3 bases, leaving 13 bases between them. The CDR3 covers 14 residues. Germline assignment: CDR1 SNHLY and CDR2 FYNNEI. Here the CDR3 DNA reads TGTGCCAGCAGTCCCCGAAGGGGAGACACTGAAGCTTTCTTT. As protein: CASSPRRGDTEAFF. The full variable domain, in which reference TRBV2 and TRBJ1-1 provide the parts outside the CDR3, is EPEVTQTPSHQVTQMGQEVILRCVPISNHLYFYWYRQILGQKVEFLVSFYNNEISEKSEIFDDQFSVERPDGSNFTLKIRSTKLEDSAMYFCASSPRRGDTEAFFGQGTRLTVV.

This clonotype was observed at least ten times. This rearrangement joins TRBV7-3 to TRBJ2-2, with D perhaps given as TRBD1 or TRBD2 (5 bases each). V lost 0 bases, J lost 7 bases, and 18 bases lay in between. Germline CDR1 reads SGHTA; CDR2 reads FQGTGA. The CDR3 length is 17 residues. In DNA, the CDR3 is TGTGCCAGCAGCTTAACGGGGGTGACGGGTGGAAACGGGGAGCTGTTTTTT. Translated: CASSLTGVTGGNGELFF.

This clonotype was seen a few times. The chain carries TRBV7-6 and TRBJ2-1; the D gene is possibly TRBD1 (5 bases). CDR1 is SGHVS, CDR2 FNYEAQ, per germline. V was pared by 4 bases and J by 1 base, with 23 bases between. CDR3 length: 19 residues. The CDR3 is CASSSTLQGPRESYNEQFF. CDR3 nucleotide sequence: TGTGCCAGCAGCTCCACCCTGCAGGGCCCTAGGGAATCCTACAATGAGCAGTTCTTC.

This clonotype was counted only a few times. The chain uses TRBV7-9 and TRBJ2-7; D is perhaps TRBD2 (5 bases). Germline V gene sequence: CDR1 SEHNR, CDR2 FQNEAQ (reference sequence). V was trimmed by 2 bases and J by 6 bases, leaving 17 bases between them. The CDR3 runs 15 residues. CDR3 bases: TGTGCCAGCAGCTTAACGCTCTGGGAGAGGCGCGAGCAGTACTTC. This translates into CASSLTLWERREQYF.

In this sample, this clonotype turned up many times. This rearrangement joins TRBV24-1 to TRBJ2-1; D ambiguous. Germline values: CDR1 KGHDR, CDR2 SFDVKD. Trimming left V 4 bases short and J 8 bases short, with 14 bases between. The CDR3 consists of 14 residues. This CDR3 is CATSDPDPHDEQFF. CDR3 bases: TGTGCCACCAGTGACCCGGACCCGCACGATGAGCAGTTCTTC.

The rearrangement joins TRBV18 to TRBJ2-3; 7 bases fit TRBD1. The CDR3 totals 15 residues. Germline CDR1 and CDR2: KGHSH and LQKENI. J lost 0 bases, V lost 3 bases, and 3 bases had no gene match. The CDR3 coding sequence is TGTGCCAGCTCACCGGGACAGAGTAGCACAGATACGCAGTATTTT. Translating it yields CASSPGQSSTDTQYF.

This clonotype showed up many times. The chain combines TRBV7-2 with TRBJ2-5; D uncertain. V lost 5 bases and J lost 2, with 3 bases in between. The CDR3 is made up of 11 amino acids. Germline V gene sequence: CDR1 SGHTA, CDR2 FQGNSA. CDR3 coding DNA: TGTGCCAGCAGCGAACAAGAGACCCAGTACTTC. It encodes CASSEQETQYF.

The sample holds a few counts of this clonotype. The chain combines TRBV20-1 with TRBJ1-2, with 8 bases that match TRBD1. CDR1 is DFQATT and CDR2 is SNEGSKA in the germline V gene (reference sequence). The junction had 13 bases not matched to a gene; V was cut back by 5 bases and J by 5 bases. The CDR3 loop spans 15 amino acids. The CDR3 coding sequence is TGCAGTGCTTCCCCCCAGGGGGCATTAAAATATGGCTACACCTTC. Translation: CSASPQGALKYGYTF.

This clonotype was seen many times. The J gene is TRBJ2-1, the V gene TRBV7-6, with 7 bases that match TRBD2. V was pared by 5 bases and J by 1 base, with 11 bases of the junction left unmatched. The V gene's germline CDR1 is SGHVS and CDR2 FNYEAQ. CDR3 size: 17 residues. CDR3 amino acids: CASSPSGRERSYNEQFF. As DNA, the CDR3 is TGTGCCAGCAGCCCCAGTGGGCGGGAGCGATCCTACAATGAGCAGTTCTTC.

V usage is TRBV5-8 and J usage is TRBJ2-1; D is unresolved. CDR1 is SGHTS and CDR2 is YDEGEE in the germline V gene. Trimming stripped 0 bases from V and 9 bases from J, with 4 bases between. The CDR3 spans 11 residues. Here the CDR3 DNA reads TGTGCCAGCAGCTTGGGTACTGAGCAGTTCTTC. Its translation is CASSLGTEQFF.

This clonotype was found many times. The rearrangement joins TRBV3-1 to TRBJ2-3; D perhaps matches TRBD1 (6 bases). The V end was cut by 4 bases, the J end by 0 bases, with 11 bases between. Per germline, CDR1 LGHDT and CDR2 YNNKEL (reference sequence). The CDR3 runs to 15 residues. The CDR3 nucleotides are TGTGCCAGCAGCCGGGTGGGGGCTAGCACAGATACGCAGTATTTT. The encoded protein is CASSRVGASTDTQYF.

This clonotype has at least ten counts. The rearrangement links TRBV12-3 or TRBV12-4 to TRBJ2-1; no reliable D call. Trimming took off 5 bases at V and 6 bases at J, with 17 bases between the two ends. The CDR3 extends over 15 amino acids. In DNA, the CDR3 is TGTGCCAGCAGTCTTAGGAGCCTATCCGGCAATGAGCAGTTCTTC. It codes for CASSLRSLSGNEQFF.